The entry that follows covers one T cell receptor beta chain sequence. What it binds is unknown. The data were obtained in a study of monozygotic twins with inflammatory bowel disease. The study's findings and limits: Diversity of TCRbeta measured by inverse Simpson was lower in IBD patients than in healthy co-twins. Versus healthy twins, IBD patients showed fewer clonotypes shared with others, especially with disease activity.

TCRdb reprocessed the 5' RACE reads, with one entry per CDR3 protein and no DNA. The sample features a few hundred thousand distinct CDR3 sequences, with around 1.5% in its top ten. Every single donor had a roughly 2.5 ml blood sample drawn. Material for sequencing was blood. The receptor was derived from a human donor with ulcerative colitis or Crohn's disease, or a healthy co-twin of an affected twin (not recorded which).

CDR3 in amino acids: CASSPYQRGGYTEAFF. This rearrangement joins TRBV11-2 to TRBJ1-1; TCRdb designates TRBD1, a call that cannot be tested without DNA. Germline CDR1 is SGHAT and CDR2 is FQNNGV. The CDR3 has 16 residues. The full variable domain, completed using reference TRBV11-2 and TRBJ1-1, is EAGVAQSPRYKIIEKRQSVAFWCNPISGHATLYWYQQILGQGPKLLIQFQNNGVVDDSQLPKDRFSAERLKGVDSTLKIQPAKLEDSAVYLCASSPYQRGGYTEAFFGQGTRLTVV.